The sequence of this TCR beta chain was determined in a study of cytomegalovirus exposure and HLA in healthy donors. Whole-study findings and limits: The listing of 150 or so TCR beta chains classed them as cytomegalovirus-associated. Rare TCR sequences predominated, though certain public TCRs were found in many donors.

In the case of this clone: Its antigen is still unknown.

This cohort consisted of healthy bone marrow donors. PCR amplification relied on 60 Vbeta primers (plus 13 Jbeta primers). Generated by immunoSEQ multiplex PCR, the TCRdb table keeps only in-frame clones and is missing some. The sample shows about 120,000 clones, more than 60% of them seen only once. V lost 4 bases and J lost 9; bases outside the gene matches: 11. Per the germline V gene, CDR1 is SGHTA and CDR2 is FQGNSA. The length of the CDR3 is 15 residues. The source material was PBMCs. The sequence was obtained from a man between 18 and 29 years old in good health and CMV-seronegative. The rearrangement joins TRBV7-2 to TRBJ2-5, with 10 bases aligning to TRBD2. CDR3 region: CASSSTATSGSAQYF. In nucleotides, the CDR3 is TGTGCCAGCAGCTCAACCGCGACTAGCGGGTCGGCCCAGTACTTC. The entire variable domain, with the rest obtained from reference TRBV7-2 and TRBJ2-5, is as follows: GAGVSQSPSNKVTEKGKDVELRCDPISGHTALYWYRQSLGQGLEFLIYFQGNSAPDKSGLPSDRFSAERTGGSVSTLTIQRTQQEDSAVYLCASSSTATSGSAQYFGPGTRLLVL.